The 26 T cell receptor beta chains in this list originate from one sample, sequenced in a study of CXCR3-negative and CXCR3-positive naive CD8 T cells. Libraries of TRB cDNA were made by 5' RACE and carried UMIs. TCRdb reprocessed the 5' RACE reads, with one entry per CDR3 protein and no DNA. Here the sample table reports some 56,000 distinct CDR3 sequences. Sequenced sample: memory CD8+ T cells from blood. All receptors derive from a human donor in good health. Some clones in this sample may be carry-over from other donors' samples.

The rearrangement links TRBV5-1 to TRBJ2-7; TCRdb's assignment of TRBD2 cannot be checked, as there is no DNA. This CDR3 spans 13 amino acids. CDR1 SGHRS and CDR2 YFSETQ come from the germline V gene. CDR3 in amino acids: CASSLSPAYEQYF.

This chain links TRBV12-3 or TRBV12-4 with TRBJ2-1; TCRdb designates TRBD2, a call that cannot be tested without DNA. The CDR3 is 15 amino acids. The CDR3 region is CASSSAGAQSLEQFF.

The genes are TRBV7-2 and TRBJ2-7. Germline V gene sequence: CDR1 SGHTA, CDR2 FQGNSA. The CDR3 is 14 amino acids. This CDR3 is CASSLWSLTEEQYF.

CDR3 residues: CSVEIGGGLDEQYF. The V gene is TRBV29-1, the J gene TRBJ2-7; TCRdb calls TRBD1, which cannot be checked without DNA. The V gene's germline CDR1 is SQVTM and CDR2 ANQGSEA. The CDR3 totals 14 residues.

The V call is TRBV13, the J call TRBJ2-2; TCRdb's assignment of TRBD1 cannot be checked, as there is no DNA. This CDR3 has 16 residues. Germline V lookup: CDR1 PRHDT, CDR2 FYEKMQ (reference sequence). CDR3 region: CASSSTDRVYTGELFF. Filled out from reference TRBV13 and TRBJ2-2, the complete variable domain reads AAGVIQSPRHLIKEKRETATLKCYPIPRHDTVYWYQQGPGQDPQFLISFYEKMQSDKGSIPDRFSAQQFSDYHSELNMSSLELGDSALYFCASSSTDRVYTGELFFGEGSRLTVL.

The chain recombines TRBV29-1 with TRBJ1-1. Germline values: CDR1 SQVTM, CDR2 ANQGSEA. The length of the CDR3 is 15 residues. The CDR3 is CSVEGGGWMNTEAFF.

The CDR3 is CASSSPARNEQFF. V and J are TRBV7-9 and TRBJ2-1; TCRdb's assignment of TRBD2 cannot be checked, as there is no DNA. Germline loops: CDR1 SEHNR, CDR2 FQNEAQ (reference sequence). The CDR3 has 13 amino acids. Variable domain in full (rest from reference TRBV7-9 and TRBJ2-1): DTGVSQNPRHKITKRGQNVTFRCDPISEHNRLYWYRQTLGQGPEFLTYFQNEAQLEKSRLLSDRFSAERPKGSFSTLEIQRTEQGDSAMYLCASSSPARNEQFFGPGTRLTVL.

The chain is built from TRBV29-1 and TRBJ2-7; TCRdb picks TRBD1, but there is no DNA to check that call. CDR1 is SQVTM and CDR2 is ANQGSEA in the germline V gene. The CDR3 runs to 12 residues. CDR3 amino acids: CSVGSGYYEQYF.

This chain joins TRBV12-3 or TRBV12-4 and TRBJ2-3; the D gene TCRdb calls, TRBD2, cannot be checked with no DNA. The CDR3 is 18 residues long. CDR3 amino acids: CASSLTPSAGGRTDTQYF.

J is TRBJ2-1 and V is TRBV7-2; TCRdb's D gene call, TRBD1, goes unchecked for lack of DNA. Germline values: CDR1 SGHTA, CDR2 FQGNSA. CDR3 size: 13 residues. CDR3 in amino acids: CASSPGGGWEQFF.

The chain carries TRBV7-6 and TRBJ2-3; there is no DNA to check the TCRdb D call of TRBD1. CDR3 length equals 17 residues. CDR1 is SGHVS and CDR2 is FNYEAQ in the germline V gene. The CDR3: CASSSQTDRVGPDTQYF.

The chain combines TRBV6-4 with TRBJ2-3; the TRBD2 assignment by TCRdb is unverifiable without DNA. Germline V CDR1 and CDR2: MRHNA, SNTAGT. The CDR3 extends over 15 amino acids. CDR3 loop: CASSSTSGLTDTQYF.

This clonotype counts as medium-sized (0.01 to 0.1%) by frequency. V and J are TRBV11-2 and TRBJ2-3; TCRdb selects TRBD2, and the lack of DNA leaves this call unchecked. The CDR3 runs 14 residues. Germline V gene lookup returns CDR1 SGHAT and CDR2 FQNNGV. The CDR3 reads CASSSLGPTDTQYF.

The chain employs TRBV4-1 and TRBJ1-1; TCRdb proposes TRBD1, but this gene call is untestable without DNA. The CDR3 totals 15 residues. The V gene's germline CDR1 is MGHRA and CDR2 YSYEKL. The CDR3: CASSQVTGILTEAFF.

This chain's CDR3 is CASSPPPIGMSEAFF. The genes are TRBV4-1 and TRBJ1-1. From germline, CDR1 is MGHRA and CDR2 YSYEKL. This CDR3 has 15 residues.

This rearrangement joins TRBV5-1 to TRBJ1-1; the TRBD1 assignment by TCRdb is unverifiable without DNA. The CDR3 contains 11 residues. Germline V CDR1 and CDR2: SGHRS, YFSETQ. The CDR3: CASSLGTVAFF.

The CDR3 here is CASRTNTEAFF. This rearrangement joins TRBV7-9 to TRBJ1-1. CDR1 and CDR2 from the germline V gene are SEHNR and FQNEAQ (reference sequence). CDR3 length: 11 amino acids.

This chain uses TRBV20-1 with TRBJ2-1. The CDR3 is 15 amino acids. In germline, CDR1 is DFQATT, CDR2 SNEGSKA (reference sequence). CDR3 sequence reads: CSARDSSGIYNEQFF.

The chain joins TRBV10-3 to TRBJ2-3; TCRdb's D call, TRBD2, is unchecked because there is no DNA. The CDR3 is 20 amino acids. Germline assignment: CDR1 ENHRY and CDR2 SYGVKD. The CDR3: CAISESGSGAGVQITDTQYF.

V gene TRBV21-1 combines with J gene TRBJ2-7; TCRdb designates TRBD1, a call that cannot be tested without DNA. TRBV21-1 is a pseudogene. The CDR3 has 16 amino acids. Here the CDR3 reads CASSKVDRGQAYEQYF.

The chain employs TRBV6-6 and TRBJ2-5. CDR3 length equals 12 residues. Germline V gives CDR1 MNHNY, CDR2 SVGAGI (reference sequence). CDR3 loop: CASSPTMETQYF.

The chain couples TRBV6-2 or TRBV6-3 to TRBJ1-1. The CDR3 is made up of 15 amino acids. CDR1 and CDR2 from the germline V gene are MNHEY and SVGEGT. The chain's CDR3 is CASSYEGTTNTEAFF.

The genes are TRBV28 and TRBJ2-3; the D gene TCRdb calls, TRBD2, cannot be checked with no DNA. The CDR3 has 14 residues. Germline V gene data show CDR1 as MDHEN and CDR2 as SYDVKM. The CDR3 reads CASSLYGREDTQYF.

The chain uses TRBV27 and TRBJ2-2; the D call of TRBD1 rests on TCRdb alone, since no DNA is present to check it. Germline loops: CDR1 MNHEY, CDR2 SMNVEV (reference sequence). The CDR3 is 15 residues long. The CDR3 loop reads CASTPNREATGELFF.

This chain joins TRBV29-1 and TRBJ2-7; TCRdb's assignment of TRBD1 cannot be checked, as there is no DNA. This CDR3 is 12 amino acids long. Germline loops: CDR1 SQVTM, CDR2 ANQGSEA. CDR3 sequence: CSVEVGAYEQYF.

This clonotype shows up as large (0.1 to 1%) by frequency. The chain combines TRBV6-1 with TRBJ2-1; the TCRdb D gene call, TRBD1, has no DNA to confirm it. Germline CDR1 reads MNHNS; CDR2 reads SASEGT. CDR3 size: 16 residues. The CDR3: CASSYEEDRVWIGQFF.